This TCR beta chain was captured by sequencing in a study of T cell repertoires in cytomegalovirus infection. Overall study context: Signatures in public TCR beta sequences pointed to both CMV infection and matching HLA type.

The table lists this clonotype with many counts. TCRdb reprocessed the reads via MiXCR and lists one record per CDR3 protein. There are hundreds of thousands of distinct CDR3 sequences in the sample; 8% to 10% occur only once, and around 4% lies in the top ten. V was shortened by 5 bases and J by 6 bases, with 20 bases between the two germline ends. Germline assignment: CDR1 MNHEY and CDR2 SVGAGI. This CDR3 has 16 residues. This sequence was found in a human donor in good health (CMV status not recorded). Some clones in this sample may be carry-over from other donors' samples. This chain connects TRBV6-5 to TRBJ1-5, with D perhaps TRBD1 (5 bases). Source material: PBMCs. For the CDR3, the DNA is TGTGCCAGCAGTCCACAGGTCGGAGGGCAAGGTCAGCCCCAGCATTTT. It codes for CASSPQVGGQGQPQHF.